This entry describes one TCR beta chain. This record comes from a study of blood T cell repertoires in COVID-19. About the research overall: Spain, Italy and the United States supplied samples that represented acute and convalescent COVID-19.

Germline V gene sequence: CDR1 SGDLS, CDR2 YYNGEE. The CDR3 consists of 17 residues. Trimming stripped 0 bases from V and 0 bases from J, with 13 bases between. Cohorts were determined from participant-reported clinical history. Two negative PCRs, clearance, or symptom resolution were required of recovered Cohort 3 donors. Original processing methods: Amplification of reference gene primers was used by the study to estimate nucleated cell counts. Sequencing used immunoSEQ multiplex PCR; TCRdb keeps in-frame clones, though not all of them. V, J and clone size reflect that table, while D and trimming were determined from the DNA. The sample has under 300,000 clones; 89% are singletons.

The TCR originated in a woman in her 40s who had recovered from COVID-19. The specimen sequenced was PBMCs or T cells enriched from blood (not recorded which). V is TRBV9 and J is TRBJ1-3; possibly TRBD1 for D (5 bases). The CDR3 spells CASSVEIGGGSGNTIYF. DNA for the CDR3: TGTGCCAGCAGCGTAGAGATCGGGGGTGGCTCTGGAAACACCATATATTTT. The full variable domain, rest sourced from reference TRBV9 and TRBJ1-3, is DSGVTQTPKHLITATGQRVTLRCSPRSGDLSVYWYQQSLDQGLQFLIQYYNGEERAKGNILERFSAQQFPDLHSELNLSSLELGDSALYFCASSVEIGGGSGNTIYFGEGSWLTVV.